This passage covers 22 T cell receptor beta chains from one sample sequenced in a study of blood T cell repertoires in COVID-19. Only in-frame clones appear in the TCRdb table, and some are missing; sequencing was by immunoSEQ multiplex PCR. The sample yields over 200,000 clones, approximately 80% seen once. Source material: PBMCs or T cells enriched from blood (not recorded which). All receptors come from a man in his sixties who had recovered from COVID-19.

The CDR3 region is CSVEDLRLGLGGDTQYF. The CDR3, as DNA: TGCAGCGTTGAAGATCTGAGACTAGGACTGGGAGGCGATACGCAGTATTTT. The chain is built from TRBV29-1 and TRBJ2-3, with D possibly TRBD2 on 6 matching bases. Germline values: CDR1 SQVTM, CDR2 ANQGSEA. The CDR3 consists of 17 residues. With 0 bases removed from V and 6 bases from J, the gap between germline ends came to 22 bases.

V gene TRBV6-5 combines with J gene TRBJ2-2; D perhaps matches TRBD2 (5 bases). The germline CDR1 and CDR2 sequences are MNHEY and SVGAGI. Trimming removed 0 bases at V and 6 bases at J, with 8 bases between. The CDR3 contains 14 residues. The CDR3 here is CASSYSDGAGELFF. The CDR3 region has the DNA TGTGCCAGCAGTTACTCGGACGGGGCCGGGGAGCTGTTTTTT.

This clone was seen only once. This chain links TRBV19 with TRBJ2-7; 10 nucleotides match TRBD1. Germline CDR1 is LNHDA and CDR2 is SQIVND (reference sequence). The junction had 3 bases not matched to a gene; V was cut back by 7 bases and J by 3 bases. The CDR3 is made up of 13 amino acids. CDR3 amino acids: CASKDRGYYEQYF. The CDR3 DNA sequence: TGTGCCAGTAAGGACAGGGGGTACTACGAGCAGTACTTC.

V gene TRBV5-1 combines with J gene TRBJ2-7, with 8 positions matching TRBD1. Germline assignment: CDR1 SGHRS and CDR2 YFSETQ. The CDR3 is 13 residues long. The trim removed 7 bases at V and 5 bases at J, leaving 8 bases unmatched. In DNA, the CDR3 is TGCGCCAGCGGTCGGTCAGGGGGCAACGAGCAGTACTTC. Translating gives CASGRSGGNEQYF.

J is TRBJ1-1 and V is TRBV12-3 or TRBV12-4, with TRBD1 as a possible D gene (5 bases). The V and J ends lost 6 bases and 3 bases respectively, with 11 bases between them. There are 13 residues in the CDR3. CDR3 loop: CASSWTPDTEAFF. The CDR3 DNA sequence: TGTGCCAGCAGCTGGACACCAGACACTGAAGCTTTCTTT.

The V call is TRBV7-6, the J call TRBJ2-2, with TRBD2 matching 12 bases. V gave up 2 bases and J gave up 1 base; unmatched junction bases: 5. CDR1 and CDR2 (germline): SGHVS, FNYEAQ. This CDR3 contains 18 residues. The CDR3 coding sequence is TGTGCCAGCAGCTTAAGCGGACTAGCGGGGATGAACACCGGGGAGCTGTTTTTT. Translation: CASSLSGLAGMNTGELFF.

This chain links TRBV7-8 with TRBJ2-5; D unclear. CDR1 is SGHVS, CDR2 FQNEAQ, per germline. This CDR3 contains 13 residues. V was cut by 5 bases and J by 4 bases, with 11 bases left in between. The CDR3 protein is CASSQNPGETQYF. The CDR3 nucleotides read TGTGCCAGCAGCCAAAACCCCGGAGAGACCCAGTACTTC. Supplemented by reference TRBV7-8 and TRBJ2-5, the full variable domain reads GAGVSQSPRYKVAKRGQDVALRCDPISGHVSLFWYQQALGQGPEFLTYFQNEAQLDKSGLPSDRFFAERPEGSVSTLKIQRTQQEDSAVYLCASSQNPGETQYFGPGTRLLVL.

This chain connects TRBV6-2 or TRBV6-3 to TRBJ1-2; D might be TRBD1 (5 bases). Deletions cut 5 bases from V and 4 bases from J, with 17 bases between. The CDR3 covers 15 residues. Germline CDR1 reads MNHEY; CDR2 reads SVGEGT. CDR3 DNA: TGTGCCAGCAGTACCGACAGCTCCGGGAGCTATGGCTACACCTTC. Its translation: CASSTDSSGSYGYTF.

The chain carries TRBV18 and TRBJ1-1; D is uncertain. Between the trimmed V and J ends, which lost 4 bases and 1 base, there was a span of 16 bases. Per the germline V gene, CDR1 is KGHSH and CDR2 is LQKENI. The CDR3 extends over 16 amino acids. The CDR3 sequence is CASSQQLVGPNTEAFF. The CDR3 nucleotides are TGTGCCAGCTCACAACAACTCGTGGGCCCGAACACTGAAGCTTTCTTT.

The CDR3 reads CASSGGSGTDTQYF. In DNA, the CDR3 is TGCGCCAGCAGCGGGGGGTCCGGCACAGATACGCAGTATTTT. The rearrangement joins TRBV5-1 to TRBJ2-3; tentative D call: TRBD2 (6 bases). CDR1 is SGHRS, CDR2 YFSETQ, per germline. This CDR3 spans 14 amino acids. Trimming removed 4 bases at V and 1 base at J, with 10 bases between.

In DNA, the CDR3 is TGTGCCAGCAGCTTAGTGGGACAGGGACCCTACAATGAGCAGTTCTTC. Translating it yields CASSLVGQGPYNEQFF. The chain joins TRBV7-2 to TRBJ2-1, with 9 bases that match TRBD1. The length of the CDR3 is 16 residues. With V trimmed by 1 base and J by 2 bases, 3 bases remained unmatched. Germline V gives CDR1 SGHTA, CDR2 FQGNSA.

The V call is TRBV3-1 (or the pseudogene TRBV3-2), the J call TRBJ1-1; D is uncertain. Between the trimmed V and J ends, which lost 1 base and 7 bases, there was a span of 10 bases. This CDR3 spans 13 amino acids. The V gene's germline CDR1 is LGHDT and CDR2 YNNKEL (reference sequence). The CDR3 sequence is CASSQVPPGEAFF. The CDR3 DNA follows: TGTGCCAGCAGCCAAGTCCCTCCGGGTGAAGCTTTCTTT.

The CDR3 is CASKEQVKNIQYF. The CDR3 DNA is TGTGCCAGCAAGGAACAGGTCAAAAACATTCAGTACTTC. V usage is TRBV2 and J usage is TRBJ2-4, with a possible D match to TRBD1 (5 bases). V was pared by 7 bases and J by 3 bases, with 10 bases between. The CDR3 totals 13 residues. From germline, CDR1 is SNHLY and CDR2 FYNNEI. Full variable domain (missing parts from reference TRBV2 and TRBJ2-4): EPEVTQTPSHQVTQMGQEVILRCVPISNHLYFYWYRQILGQKVEFLVSFYNNEISEKSEIFDDQFSVERPDGSNFTLKIRSTKLEDSAMYFCASKEQVKNIQYFGAGTRLSVL.

CDR3: CATSDPTSGGWTGELFF. CDR3 coding DNA: TGTGCCACCAGTGATCCTACTAGCGGGGGTTGGACCGGGGAGCTGTTTTTT. The chain employs TRBV24-1 and TRBJ2-2; the match to TRBD2 covers 11 bases. The V and J ends lost 3 bases and 5 bases, in that order; junction bases with no gene match: 7. The CDR3 spans 17 residues. Germline loops: CDR1 KGHDR, CDR2 SFDVKD.

The rearrangement joins TRBV5-6 to TRBJ1-6, with 8 bases aligning to TRBD1. CDR1 and CDR2 from the germline V gene are SGHDT and YYEEEE. The length of the CDR3 is 15 residues. V shed 4 bases and J 9 bases; nucleotides not matched to a gene: 9. Here the CDR3 DNA reads TGTGCCAGCAGCCACGCAGGGGGCCTATCTTCACCCCTCCACTTT. It translates to CASSHAGGLSSPLHF.

V is TRBV6-2 or TRBV6-3 and J is TRBJ2-1, with 9 bases lining up with TRBD2. The germline CDR1 and CDR2 sequences are MNHEY and SVGEGT. This CDR3 has 15 residues. V dropped 0 bases and J dropped 7; count of bases not matched to a gene: 4. In DNA form, the CDR3 reads TGTGCCAGCAGTTACTCGGCGGGGGGGTGGAATGAGCAGTTCTTC. It codes for CASSYSAGGWNEQFF.

V usage is TRBV24-1 and J usage is TRBJ2-2; 9 positions match TRBD2. The germline gives CDR1 KGHDR, CDR2 SFDVKD. The CDR3 has 15 residues. V dropped 5 bases and J dropped 7; count of bases not matched to a gene: 7. The CDR3 protein is CATSARKAGGGELFF. CDR3 DNA sequence: TGTGCCACCAGTGCCAGAAAAGCGGGAGGCGGGGAGCTGTTTTTT.

The chain recombines TRBV4-2 with TRBJ1-5, with D unclear. Germline CDR1 reads LGHNA; CDR2 reads YNFKEQ. V was pared by 0 bases and J by 10 bases, with 13 bases between. This CDR3 has 14 amino acids. The CDR3 bases are TGTGCCAGCAGCCAAGATTGGCGGCAGCAACCCCAGCATTTT. It specifies CASSQDWRQQPQHF.

This chain uses TRBV4-2 with TRBJ2-1; 8 positions agree with TRBD2. The V and J ends lost 3 bases and 6 bases, in that order; junction bases with no gene match: 13. The CDR3 totals 17 residues. Germline values: CDR1 LGHNA, CDR2 YNFKEQ. The CDR3 DNA sequence: TGTGCCAGCAGCCACCCATCGGGCGGGGGGCCCCTCAATGAGCAGTTCTTC. It is translated as CASSHPSGGGPLNEQFF.

The gene calls are TRBV5-1 and TRBJ2-3, with 11 bases that match TRBD2. J gave up 5 bases and V 0 bases, and 5 bases lay outside the gene matches. This CDR3 region has 16 residues. Per the germline V gene, CDR1 is SGHRS and CDR2 is YFSETQ. CDR3 coding DNA: TGCGCCAGCAGCTTGGAGACTAGCGGGGCCTTAGATACGCAGTATTTT. Protein sequence: CASSLETSGALDTQYF.

The V gene is TRBV24-1, the J gene TRBJ2-2; TRBD1 agrees at 7 bases. CDR1 and CDR2 (germline): KGHDR, SFDVKD. The CDR3 has 17 residues. The trim removed 3 bases at V and 0 bases at J, leaving 6 bases unmatched. CDR3 DNA sequence: TGTGCCACCAGTGATCATGGGACAGAGTCGAACACCGGGGAGCTGTTTTTT. It encodes CATSDHGTESNTGELFF.

The CDR3 reads CATSAGTSGNEQFF. CDR3 bases: TGTGCCACCAGTGCCGGGACTAGCGGCAATGAGCAGTTCTTC. V and J are TRBV24-1 and TRBJ2-1; TRBD2 matches 11 bases. Germline loops: CDR1 KGHDR, CDR2 SFDVKD. With V trimmed by 5 bases and J by 6 bases, 2 bases remained unmatched. The CDR3 is 14 residues long.